The 32 T cell receptor beta chains below all came from one sample that was sequenced in a study of read filtering for tumor transcriptome and immune sequencing. Molecular barcoded adaptors covering alpha/delta and beta/gamma chains were used on approximately 400 ng RNA. Using its own MiXCR run on the reads, TCRdb lists one record per CDR3 protein. The data contain tens of thousands of distinct CDR3 sequences, 15% to 20% of them singletons. Sequences were obtained from a population of CD138-negative cells sorted from bone marrow. The receptors come from a donor at least 40 years old with multiple myeloma.

The table lists this clonotype with a few counts. The chain couples TRBV4-1 to TRBJ1-3, with D perhaps matching TRBD1 (6 bases). CDR3 length: 15 amino acids. V dropped 2 bases and J dropped 1 base, with 9 bases sitting between them. Germline V gene data show CDR1 as MGHRA and CDR2 as YSYEKL. The CDR3 sequence: CASSQSGTSGNTIYF. DNA of the CDR3: TGCGCCAGCAGCCAATCAGGGACATCTGGAAACACCATATATTTT.

This clonotype was counted ten times or more. The chain recombines TRBV12-3 or TRBV12-4 with TRBJ1-1; D is perhaps TRBD1 (5 bases). This CDR3 has 14 amino acids. Trimming took 3 bases from V and 4 from J, leaving 12 bases between them. CDR3 residues: CASSLGGSGTEAFF. The CDR3 DNA reads TGTGCCAGCAGTTTGGGGGGTTCGGGCACTGAAGCTTTCTTT.

This clonotype occurred many times. The germline gene is not matched at one end of the junction; a read error may be the cause. The gene calls are TRBV7-2 and TRBJ2-1, with TRBD2 matching 14 bases. This CDR3 has 17 amino acids. Germline CDR1 reads SGHTA; CDR2 reads FQGNSA. The CDR3 protein is CASSPPGTSGRIGERFF. The CDR3, as DNA: TGTGCCAGCAGCCCCCCCGGGACTAGCGGGAGAATCGGTGAGCGGTTCTTC.

This clonotype was found many times. The chain combines TRBV29-1 with TRBJ2-6; tentative D call: TRBD1 (7 bases). CDR1 and CDR2 from the germline V gene are SQVTM and ANQGSEA. Deletions cut 6 bases from V and 6 bases from J, with 12 bases between. The CDR3 is made up of 13 amino acids. The CDR3 here is CSVRGAEANVLTF. In nucleotides, the CDR3 is TGCAGCGTCAGGGGGGCGGAGGCCAACGTCCTGACTTTC.

This clonotype was counted many times. V gene TRBV7-2 combines with J gene TRBJ1-1; no clear D gene. Germline-derived CDR1 and CDR2 are SGHTA and FQGNSA. The CDR3 is made up of 15 amino acids. Trimming removed 2 bases at V and 4 bases at J, with 14 bases between. The DNA of the CDR3 is TGTGCCAGCAGCTTAATCCACTCCGGGTCCACTGAAGCTTTCTTT. Its protein is CASSLIHSGSTEAFF. Looking up the rest from reference TRBV7-2 and TRBJ1-1 gives the full variable domain: GAGVSQSPSNKVTEKGKDVELRCDPISGHTALYWYRQSLGQGLEFLIYFQGNSAPDKSGLPSDRFSAERTGGSVSTLTIQRTQQEDSAVYLCASSLIHSGSTEAFFGQGTRLTVV.

This clonotype was counted at least ten times. This rearrangement joins TRBV20-1 to TRBJ2-4; D remains ambiguous. The CDR3 is 11 amino acids. V lost 1 base and J lost 6, with 4 bases in between. CDR1 and CDR2 from the germline V gene are DFQATT and SNEGSKA (reference sequence). This CDR3 reads CSARVSNIQYF. The CDR3 DNA reads as TGCAGTGCTAGAGTTTCAAACATTCAGTACTTC.

This clonotype was seen ten or more times. The chain uses TRBV3-1 and TRBJ1-5; possibly TRBD1 for D (6 bases). Trimming stripped 2 bases from V and 11 bases from J, with 22 bases between. The CDR3 has 16 residues. Germline values: CDR1 LGHDT, CDR2 YNNKEL (reference sequence). CDR3 amino acids: CASSQSIGAVRGAQHF. The CDR3 DNA reads as TGTGCCAGCAGCCAAAGTATAGGGGCGGTAAGGGGGGCCCAGCATTTT.

The V call is TRBV24-1, the J call TRBJ1-5, with D hard to call. V was trimmed by 3 bases and J by 2 bases, leaving 10 bases between them. The V gene's germline CDR1 is KGHDR and CDR2 SFDVKD. The CDR3 spans 15 residues. The CDR3 region is CATSDPRVGNQPQHF. CDR3 DNA: TGTGCCACCAGTGATCCTAGGGTGGGCAATCAGCCCCAGCATTTT.

Ten or more counts support this clonotype. The chain uses TRBV14 and TRBJ1-1, with D possibly TRBD1 on 6 matching bases. This CDR3 has 16 amino acids. Trimming removed 4 bases at V and 0 bases at J, with 15 bases between. Germline assignment: CDR1 SGHDN and CDR2 FVKESK. The CDR3 is CASSPQTGLMNTEAFF. DNA of the CDR3: TGTGCCAGCAGCCCACAGACAGGATTAATGAACACTGAAGCTTTCTTT.

In its sample, this clonotype was seen many times. The V and J genes are TRBV9 and TRBJ2-6; D unclear. V was shortened by 3 bases and J by 0 bases, with 4 bases between the two germline ends. Germline lookup yields CDR1 SGDLS and CDR2 YYNGEE. This CDR3 is 14 amino acids long. This chain's CDR3 is CASSARSGANVLTF. CDR3 DNA sequence: TGTGCCAGCAGCGCACGCTCTGGGGCCAACGTCCTGACTTTC.

As to this clonotype: The junction differs from germline at one of its ends, possibly a read error. This chain's CDR3 is CSVAAGRTSSEQSF. DNA of the CDR3: TGCAGCGTTGCTGCGGGGAGGACTAGCTCGGAGCAGTCCTTC. This sequence joins TRBV29-1 and TRBJ2-1, with TRBD2 identical over 8 bases. Germline CDR1 is SQVTM and CDR2 is ANQGSEA. CDR3 size: 14 residues.

The V gene is TRBV19, the J gene TRBJ2-1; D is ambiguous. From germline, CDR1 is LNHDA and CDR2 SQIVND (reference sequence). V shed 7 bases and J shed 0 bases, with 16 bases lying between them. The CDR3 has 16 amino acids. In DNA form, the CDR3 reads TGTGCCAGTACCCCTCGGGCTCCCAGCTCCTACAATGAGCAGTTCTTC. The encoded protein is CASTPRAPSSYNEQFF.

In its sample, this clonotype was seen many times. The chain joins TRBV7-2 to TRBJ2-7; 15 bases match TRBD2. The CDR3 length is 17 residues. From germline, CDR1 is SGHTA and CDR2 FQGNSA. Trimming at V came to 5 bases and at J to 0 bases, leaving 5 bases not matched to a gene. The CDR3 DNA follows: TGTGCCAGCAGCACGGGACTAGCGGGAGGTGACTCCTACGAGCAGTACTTC. Translated: CASSTGLAGGDSYEQYF.

This clonotype has ten or more counts. The V and J genes are TRBV15 and TRBJ2-5; 9 nucleotides line up with TRBD2. The V gene end was trimmed by 5 bases and the J gene end by 1 base; junction bases not matched to a gene: 5. The germline gives CDR1 LNHNV, CDR2 YYDKDF (reference sequence). The CDR3 sequence is 15 residues long. The CDR3 coding sequence is TGTGCCACCAGCGTAGCGGGAGTACGCCAAGAGACCCAGTACTTC. This encodes CATSVAGVRQETQYF.

This clonotype showed up many times. The rearrangement links TRBV20-1 to TRBJ2-5; 7 bases line up with TRBD1. CDR1 DFQATT and CDR2 SNEGSKA come from the germline V gene (reference sequence). V lost 0 bases and J lost 1; bases outside the gene matches: 2. The CDR3 runs to 14 residues. The CDR3 DNA reads as TGCAGTGCTAGAGAAGGACAGGTCCAAGAGACCCAGTACTTC. Translating gives CSAREGQVQETQYF.

The table lists this clonotype with many counts. The chain joins TRBV11-2 to TRBJ2-1, with D hard to call. The CDR3 is 14 amino acids. The ends were cut back, 5 bases at V and 9 bases at J, with 17 bases in the middle. The germline V gene has CDR1 SGHAT and CDR2 FQNNGV. Written as DNA, the CDR3 is TGTGCCAGCAGCCCACCTAGGGCTGGAAGTGAGCAGTTCTTC. As protein: CASSPPRAGSEQFF.

About this clonotype itself: With a much larger clone just one base away, this may be a read error. The genes are TRBV7-8 and TRBJ2-2; D is ambiguous. Trimming left V 1 base short and J 5 bases short, with 11 bases between. The CDR3 totals 15 residues. Germline values: CDR1 SGHVS, CDR2 FQNEAQ. CDR3 amino acids: CASSLVPNRTGELFF. CDR3 bases: TGTGCCAGCAGCTTAGTTCCTAATCGGACCGGGGAGCTGTTTTTT.

This clonotype was observed a few times. The genes are TRBV5-1 and TRBJ2-1; 8 bases match TRBD2. Germline CDR1 reads SGHRS; CDR2 reads YFSETQ. The CDR3 contains 15 residues. Trimming took 6 bases from V and 6 from J; bases not matched to a gene: 11. The CDR3 DNA sequence: TGCGCCAGCACCCCCCTAGCGGGCTTGCCCAATGAGCAGTTCTTC. Its translation: CASTPLAGLPNEQFF.

This clonotype was recorded many times. This chain links TRBV7-9 with TRBJ1-1; D not resolved. V lost 3 bases to trimming and J lost 1 base, with 3 bases between them. This CDR3 has 12 residues. Germline V gives CDR1 SEHNR, CDR2 FQNEAQ (reference sequence). CDR3 residues: CASSFKNTEAFF. The CDR3 DNA sequence: TGTGCCAGCAGCTTCAAGAACACTGAAGCTTTCTTT.

This clonotype showed up many times. The gene calls are TRBV5-1 and TRBJ2-7; 7 bases match TRBD2. Germline CDR1 SGHRS, CDR2 YFSETQ. V trimming: 5 bases; J trimming: 2 bases; junction bases outside the gene matches: 7. The CDR3 loop spans 14 amino acids. The DNA of the CDR3 is TGCGCCAGCAGTTTAGCGGGCGAAGCCTACGAGCAGTACTTC. As protein: CASSLAGEAYEQYF.

This clonotype was detected many times. The junction shows a germline mismatch at one end, possibly a read error. The genes are TRBV11-1 and TRBJ2-1; 8 positions match TRBD2. This CDR3 contains 14 residues. Germline CDR1 reads SGHAT; CDR2 reads FQDESV (reference sequence). CDR3 DNA sequence: TGTGCCAGCAGTTTAGCGGGGCTATACAATGAGCAGTTCTTC. This codes for CASSLAGLYNEQFF.

This clonotype was seen many times. V is TRBV12-3 or TRBV12-4 and J is TRBJ2-5; TRBD1 is a possible D gene (6 bases). Trimming stripped 5 bases from V and 4 bases from J, with 11 bases between. CDR3 length: 13 residues. The CDR3: CASSLQGAETQYF. The CDR3 DNA sequence: TGTGCCAGCAGTCTACAGGGTGCAGAGACCCAGTACTTC.

This clonotype was counted at least ten times. The chain couples TRBV9 to TRBJ2-3, with unresolved D. This CDR3 spans 10 amino acids. Germline CDR1 is SGDLS and CDR2 is YYNGEE. Between the trimmed V and J ends, which lost 8 bases and 5 bases, there was a span of 6 bases. Here the CDR3 DNA reads TGTGCCAGTGGCGGAGATACGCAGTATTTT. It yields the protein CASGGDTQYF.

This clonotype was detected many times. The chain joins TRBV4-3 to TRBJ2-7; TRBD2 agrees at 12 bases. CDR1 is LGHNA and CDR2 is YSLEER in the germline V gene. The CDR3 length is 15 residues. V dropped 4 bases and J dropped 4; count of bases not matched to a gene: 5. The CDR3 loop reads CASSRLAGDTYEQYF. CDR3 nucleotides: TGCGCCAGCAGCCGACTAGCGGGAGATACTTACGAGCAGTACTTC.

Worth noting for this clonotype: A much larger clone differs from this one at a single base, so this may be a read error. The chain employs TRBV28 and TRBJ1-2; 8 nucleotides agree with TRBD1. The CDR3 extends over 14 amino acids. Germline V gene sequence: CDR1 MDHEN, CDR2 SYDVKM. Germline trimming cut 8 bases from V and 8 bases from J; bases unmatched to any gene: 13. As DNA, the CDR3 is TGTGCCAGCGCCCCTCCCGACAGGGGAACCGGCTACACCTTC. As protein: CASAPPDRGTGYTF.

This clonotype was seen at least ten times. The V gene is TRBV18, the J gene TRBJ2-5; no definite D call. V lost 6 bases and J 1 base, leaving 12 bases between the germline ends. The CDR3 is 14 amino acids. The germline V gene encodes CDR1 KGHSH and CDR2 LQKENI. CDR3 nucleotides: TGTGCCAGCTCCCCAGAGGAGACCCAAGAGACCCAGTACTTC. This translates into CASSPEETQETQYF.

There are many counts of this clonotype. This rearrangement joins TRBV7-2 to TRBJ2-1; unclear D gene. The length of the CDR3 is 14 residues. The V and J ends lost 3 bases and 0 bases respectively, with 6 bases between them. Germline V gene sequence: CDR1 SGHTA, CDR2 FQGNSA. The DNA of the CDR3 is TGTGCCAGCAGCTTGCATATCTCCTACAATGAGCAGTTCTTC. Encoded protein: CASSLHISYNEQFF.

This clonotype was found many times. This chain connects TRBV7-2 to TRBJ2-3; D gene unclear. CDR1 is SGHTA and CDR2 is FQGNSA in the germline V gene. Trimming shortened V by 8 bases and J by 14 bases, and 23 bases separated the two germline ends. The CDR3 runs to 13 residues. CDR3 bases: TGTGCCAGCGCCCAACGAATCGATACTCCGGGGTATTTT. It translates to CASAQRIDTPGYF.

This clonotype has at least ten counts. The chain links TRBV20-1 to TRBJ2-1, with D tentatively TRBD2 (6 bases). The CDR3 runs to 14 residues. V gave up 3 bases and J gave up 4 bases, with 13 bases separating them. Germline-derived CDR1 and CDR2 are DFQATT and SNEGSKA (reference sequence). CDR3: CSASGGLGYNEQFF. The CDR3 nucleotides read TGCAGTGCTAGCGGGGGACTCGGATACAATGAGCAGTTCTTC.

Turning to this clonotype: A much larger clonotype is one base distant, so this may be a read error. The chain combines TRBV20-1 with TRBJ1-1; D gene ambiguous. The length of the CDR3 is 12 residues. Germline loops: CDR1 DFQATT, CDR2 SNEGSKA (reference sequence). V lost 4 bases to trimming and J lost 0 bases, with 6 bases between them. CDR3 DNA sequence: TGCAGTGCTAAACAGCTGAACACTGAAGCTTTCTTT. This sequence encodes CSAKQLNTEAFF.

This clonotype was recorded at least ten times. The CDR3 bases are TGTGCCAGCAGTGAGGACCAACTATCTGGGGCCAACGTCCTGACTTTC. It specifies CASSEDQLSGANVLTF. The genes are TRBV2 and TRBJ2-6; no clear D gene. Germline loops: CDR1 SNHLY, CDR2 FYNNEI. The CDR3 length is 16 residues. Deletions cut 3 bases from V and 1 base from J, with 10 bases between.

This clonotype has a count of ten or more. The V gene is TRBV11-2, the J gene TRBJ2-7; 7 nucleotides align to TRBD1. The CDR3 extends over 14 amino acids. Germline CDR1 reads SGHAT; CDR2 reads FQNNGV. The V segment lost 6 bases and the J segment 5 bases; nucleotides outside the gene matches: 10. For the CDR3, the DNA is TGTGCCAGCAGACCGACAGGGTTGGTCCACGAGCAGTACTTC. This codes for CASRPTGLVHEQYF.